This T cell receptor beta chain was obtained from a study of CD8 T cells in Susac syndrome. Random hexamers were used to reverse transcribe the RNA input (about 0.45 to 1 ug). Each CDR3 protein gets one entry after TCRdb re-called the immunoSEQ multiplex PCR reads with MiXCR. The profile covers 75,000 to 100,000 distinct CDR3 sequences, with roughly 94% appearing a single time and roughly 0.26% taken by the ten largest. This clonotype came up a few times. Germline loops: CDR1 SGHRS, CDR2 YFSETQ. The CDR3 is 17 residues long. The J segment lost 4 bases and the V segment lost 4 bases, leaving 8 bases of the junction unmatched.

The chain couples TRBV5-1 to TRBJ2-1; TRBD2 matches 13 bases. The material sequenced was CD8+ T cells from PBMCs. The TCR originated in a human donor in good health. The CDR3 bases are TGCGCCAGCAGCCCCGGACTAGCGGGAGAAGCGTACAATGAGCAGTTCTTC. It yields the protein CASSPGLAGEAYNEQFF.